The entry below describes one T cell receptor beta chain. These data originate in a study of blood T cell repertoires in COVID-19. At the level of the study: COVID-19 samples collected from the United States, Italy and Spain covered acute and convalescent phases. In each case, the material was cDNA or gDNA derived from T cells, B-cell-depleted T cells, or PBMCs.

Methods used by the authors: Estimation of nucleated cell counts was performed using reference gene primer amplification. Measured with immunoSEQ multiplex PCR; TCRdb has only the in-frame clones, and not every one. V and J calls and clone size come straight from that table; D and trimming were deduced from the DNA. Among approximately 90,000 clones listed, around four fifths were seen once. Trimming cost V 6 bases and J 8 bases, with 7 bases left between them. Per germline, CDR1 MNHEY and CDR2 SVGAGI. The CDR3 totals 11 residues. What was sequenced was peripheral blood. This TCR derives from a man over 45 with acute or convalescent COVID-19. The chain carries TRBV6-5 and TRBJ1-4; D not certain. In DNA, the CDR3 is TGTGCCAGCAGACGAGGGGAAAAACTGTTTTTT. Residues: CASRRGEKLFF.